A single sample is the source of the 26 T cell receptor beta chains below, sequenced in a study of blood T cell repertoires in COVID-19. Assay: immunoSEQ multiplex PCR; the TCRdb copy retains only in-frame clones and omits some. The sample records around 53,000 clones, around nine tenths being singletons. The sequenced material came from peripheral blood. The origin of the receptors is a man between 50 and 59 years old with acute or convalescent COVID-19.

This clone was counted between two and nine times. The chain couples TRBV6-5 to TRBJ2-7; 12 bases map to TRBD2. J was trimmed by 2 bases and V by 5 bases; bases with no gene match: 4. In germline, CDR1 is MNHEY, CDR2 SVGAGI. This CDR3 is built from 15 residues. CDR3 bases: TGTGCCAGCAGTACAAGGACTAGCGGGGCCTACGAGCAGTACTTC. Translation gives CASSTRTSGAYEQYF.

The chain recombines TRBV9 with TRBJ1-5; D perhaps matches TRBD1 (5 bases). The CDR3 totals 14 residues. In germline, CDR1 is SGDLS, CDR2 YYNGEE. The V gene lost 3 bases and the J gene lost 7 bases, with 14 bases spanning the gap. CDR3 DNA: TGTGCCAGCAGCGGTGGGGCGAGAGGACAGCCCCAGCATTTT. Amino acid sequence: CASSGGARGQPQHF.

Worth noting for this clone: The same CDR3 can be traced to other DNA sequences in this sample. The CDR3: CASSIGGGSREQYF. CDR3 nucleotide sequence: TGTGCCAGTAGTATCGGGGGTGGGTCTCGCGAGCAGTACTTC. V usage is TRBV19 and J usage is TRBJ2-7, with D perhaps matching TRBD2 (6 bases). Germline values: CDR1 LNHDA, CDR2 SQIVND (reference sequence). The CDR3 length is 14 residues. V gave up 3 bases and J gave up 6 bases, with 15 bases separating them.

The chain uses TRBV5-1 and TRBJ2-5, with TRBD1 identical over 7 bases. Germline CDR1 and CDR2: SGHRS and YFSETQ. This CDR3 has 13 amino acids. J lost 4 bases, V lost 3 bases, and 3 bases had no gene match. CDR3: CASSSGQLETQYF. The CDR3 coding sequence is TGCGCCAGCAGCTCGGGACAGCTAGAGACCCAGTACTTC.

The gene calls are TRBV10-2 and TRBJ2-3; tentatively, D is TRBD1 (6 bases). Germline loops: CDR1 WSHSY, CDR2 SAAADI. V lost 9 bases and J lost 5, with 21 bases in between. The CDR3 consists of 15 residues. The DNA for the CDR3 is TGCGCCAGTTCCGGTGGAACAGGGCGTGGAGATACGCAGTATTTT. Translated: CASSGGTGRGDTQYF.

J is TRBJ2-3 and V is TRBV2; 10 nucleotides align to TRBD2. Germline CDR1 is SNHLY and CDR2 is FYNNEI. This CDR3 spans 15 amino acids. The V and J ends lost 4 bases and 6 bases, in that order; junction bases with no gene match: 7. DNA for the CDR3: TGTGCCAGCAGTGTAGGTCTAGCGGGAGTGGATACGCAGTATTTT. Its protein product is CASSVGLAGVDTQYF.

The chain is built from TRBV2 and TRBJ2-7; D might be TRBD1 (6 bases). The V gene's germline CDR1 is SNHLY and CDR2 FYNNEI. V was trimmed by 6 bases and J by 1 base, leaving 7 bases between them. This CDR3 contains 12 residues. This chain's CDR3 is CASSTGSYEQYF. The CDR3 DNA sequence: TGTGCCAGCAGCACAGGGTCCTACGAGCAGTACTTC.

The CDR3 sequence: CASRTSGVFETQYF. The CDR3 DNA sequence: TGCGCCAGCCGGACTAGCGGGGTTTTTGAGACCCAGTACTTC. This chain uses TRBV5-1 with TRBJ2-5; TRBD2 agrees at 12 bases. The J segment lost 5 bases and the V segment lost 7 bases, leaving 6 bases of the junction unmatched. CDR1 and CDR2 from the germline V gene are SGHRS and YFSETQ. This CDR3 contains 14 residues.

The chain has TRBV24-1 and TRBJ2-5; D is ambiguous. CDR1 and CDR2 from the germline V gene are KGHDR and SFDVKD. The V end was cut by 3 bases, the J end by 7 bases, with 11 bases between. The CDR3 is 13 residues long. The CDR3, as DNA: TGTGCCACCAGTGATCTCAGGCTGGGGACCCAGTACTTC. Amino acid sequence: CATSDLRLGTQYF.

To note about this clone: One end of the junction is discordant with germline, which a read error may explain. The V call is TRBV7-9, the J call TRBJ2-3; 8 bases are shared with TRBD1. CDR1 is SEHNR, CDR2 FQNEAQ, per germline (reference sequence). CDR3 length: 10 residues. Here the CDR3 reads CASSPQGQVF. The DNA of the CDR3 is TGTGCCAGCAGCCCACAGGGACAGGTTTTT.

The chain couples TRBV6-5 to TRBJ2-1; a weak D match, TRBD1 (6 bases). This CDR3 has 15 amino acids. V was pared by 7 bases and J by 4 bases, with 17 bases between. Per germline, CDR1 MNHEY and CDR2 SVGAGI. This CDR3 reads CASKNRDSIYNEQFF. The CDR3 region has the DNA TGTGCCAGCAAAAACAGGGATTCCATTTACAATGAGCAGTTCTTC.

This clone was picked up one time. The chain carries TRBV29-1 and TRBJ2-3; TRBD1 agrees at 7 bases. Germline CDR1 SQVTM, CDR2 ANQGSEA. Losses at the gene ends were 5 bases for V and 6 bases for J; bases not matched to a gene: 14. This CDR3 has 15 residues. The CDR3 here is CSVTDRQGGGDTQYF. Written as DNA, the CDR3 is TGCAGCGTTACCGACAGGCAAGGGGGCGGCGATACGCAGTATTTT.

This chain uses TRBV27 with TRBJ2-2; 9 bases match TRBD2. The V and J ends lost 2 bases and 8 bases, in that order; junction bases with no gene match: 6. The germline gives CDR1 MNHEY, CDR2 SMNVEV (reference sequence). The CDR3 totals 15 residues. CDR3 loop: CASSLGGGAFGELFF. The CDR3 DNA sequence: TGTGCCAGCAGTTTAGGCGGGGGGGCCTTTGGGGAGCTGTTTTTT.

This chain joins TRBV9 and TRBJ2-2; possibly TRBD2 for D (6 bases). Trimming removed 4 bases at V and 1 base at J, with 14 bases between. This CDR3 has 16 amino acids. The V gene's germline CDR1 is SGDLS and CDR2 YYNGEE. The CDR3 nucleotides read TGTGCCAGCAGCCCCGAGGCGGGGTTGAACACCGGGGAGCTGTTTTTT. As protein: CASSPEAGLNTGELFF.

The rearrangement joins TRBV7-3 to TRBJ2-5, with 7 bases aligning to TRBD1. With V trimmed by 5 bases and J by 10 bases, 10 bases remained unmatched. The germline CDR1 and CDR2 sequences are SGHTA and FQGTGA. The CDR3 spans 13 residues. The chain's CDR3 is CASSPDRVGYQYF. CDR3 DNA: TGTGCCAGCAGCCCAGACAGGGTGGGGTACCAGTACTTC. Full variable domain (outside the CDR3, taken from reference TRBV7-3 and TRBJ2-5): GAGVSQTPSNKVTEKGKYVELRCDPISGHTALYWYRQSLGQGPEFLIYFQGTGAADDSGLPNDRFFAVRPEGSVSTLKIQRTERGDSAVYLCASSPDRVGYQYFGPGTRLLVL.

This clone is a singleton in its sample. The V and J genes are TRBV28 and TRBJ2-2, with D perhaps matching TRBD1 (6 bases). The CDR3 consists of 16 residues. Germline V lookup: CDR1 MDHEN, CDR2 SYDVKM. With 6 bases removed from V and 5 bases from J, the gap between germline ends came to 19 bases. The CDR3 protein is CASRLTGRRLTGELFF. Written as DNA, the CDR3 is TGTGCCAGCAGACTGACAGGACGGCGATTGACCGGGGAGCTGTTTTTT.

This clone was detected only a few times. This chain connects TRBV5-5 to TRBJ2-1; weak D call: TRBD2 (6 bases). Trimming took off 4 bases at V and 7 bases at J, with 21 bases between the two ends. The CDR3 is made up of 16 amino acids. In germline, CDR1 is SGHKS, CDR2 YYEKEE (reference sequence). CDR3: CASSPRETNPGNEQFF. The CDR3, as DNA: TGTGCCAGCAGCCCCCGGGAGACCAACCCAGGGAATGAGCAGTTCTTC.

The chain uses TRBV18 and TRBJ2-3, with D perhaps TRBD2 (7 bases). CDR1 KGHSH and CDR2 LQKENI come from the germline V gene. Trimming took off 3 bases at V and 0 bases at J, with 13 bases between the two ends. The CDR3 has 16 amino acids. The CDR3 sequence is CASSPQGRVSTDTQYF. The CDR3 DNA reads as TGTGCCAGCTCACCTCAGGGGAGGGTGAGCACAGATACGCAGTATTTT.

The chain recombines TRBV7-8 with TRBJ2-5; TRBD2 is a possible D gene (5 bases). With 5 bases removed from V and 4 bases from J, the gap between germline ends came to 17 bases. The CDR3 is 15 amino acids. The germline gives CDR1 SGHVS, CDR2 FQNEAQ. The CDR3 loop reads CASSQLALEGETQYF. CDR3 nucleotides: TGTGCCAGCAGCCAGTTGGCCCTAGAGGGAGAGACCCAGTACTTC.

The J gene is TRBJ2-1, the V gene TRBV6-2 or TRBV6-3; 10 positions agree with TRBD2. The CDR3 loop spans 14 amino acids. J lost 10 bases, V lost 4 bases, and 7 bases had no gene match. CDR1 and CDR2 from the germline V gene are MNHEY and SVGEGT. CDR3 bases: TGTGCCAGCAGTTCCCTAGCGGGAGTAAGGGAGCAGTTCTTC. It encodes CASSSLAGVREQFF.

This clone was observed a few times. The chain combines TRBV2 with TRBJ1-2, with a tentative D call TRBD1 (6 bases). The CDR3 sequence is 14 residues long. Trimming pared 4 bases from V and 4 bases from J, leaving 13 bases between. Germline-derived CDR1 and CDR2 are SNHLY and FYNNEI. The CDR3 reads CASSVRTVGYGYTF. For the CDR3, the DNA is TGTGCCAGCAGTGTAAGGACAGTTGGCTATGGCTACACCTTC.

The genes are TRBV15 and TRBJ1-5; 7 bases line up with TRBD1. This CDR3 has 13 amino acids. The germline gives CDR1 LNHNV, CDR2 YYDKDF (reference sequence). After removal of 6 bases from V and 4 bases from J, the junction contained 3 bases not matched to a gene. CDR3 in DNA: TGTGCCACCAGGGGGGACAGAAATCAGCCCCAGCATTTT. Residues: CATRGDRNQPQHF.

The chain uses TRBV19 and TRBJ2-5; D might be TRBD2 (5 bases). The CDR3 has 15 residues. Germline V lookup: CDR1 LNHDA, CDR2 SQIVND (reference sequence). Trimming stripped 0 bases from V and 4 bases from J, with 12 bases between. The CDR3 here is CASSIDYRGPETQYF. In nucleotides, the CDR3 is TGTGCCAGTAGTATAGATTATCGGGGTCCAGAGACCCAGTACTTC.

V gene TRBV19 combines with J gene TRBJ2-3; tentative D call: TRBD1 (6 bases). Germline CDR1 and CDR2: LNHDA and SQIVND (reference sequence). Trimming shortened V by 5 bases and J by 6 bases, and 15 bases separated the two germline ends. CDR3 length equals 14 residues. CDR3 loop: CASSDRKGSDTQYF. CDR3 nucleotides: TGTGCCAGTAGTGACAGGAAAGGGAGTGATACGCAGTATTTT.

This clone was recorded only once. This chain joins TRBV30 and TRBJ1-4, with a tentative D call TRBD1 (5 bases). Germline CDR1 and CDR2: GTSNPN and SVGIG (reference sequence). V dropped 2 bases and J dropped 8 bases, with 15 bases sitting between them. This CDR3 has 14 residues. The CDR3 DNA reads TGTGCCTGGAGTTTGGGGCTCCCCCAAGAAAAACTGTTTTTT. This sequence encodes CAWSLGLPQEKLFF.

This clone was observed a single time. The V call is TRBV27, the J call TRBJ2-3; 13 nucleotides align to TRBD2. CDR1 is MNHEY and CDR2 is SMNVEV in the germline V gene (reference sequence). The CDR3 has 18 amino acids. The V segment lost 5 bases and the J segment 6 bases; nucleotides outside the gene matches: 14. CDR3 nucleotides: TGTGCCAGCAGTCCATTAGCACTAGCGGGAGGGCTCTATGATACGCAGTATTTT. It codes for CASSPLALAGGLYDTQYF.